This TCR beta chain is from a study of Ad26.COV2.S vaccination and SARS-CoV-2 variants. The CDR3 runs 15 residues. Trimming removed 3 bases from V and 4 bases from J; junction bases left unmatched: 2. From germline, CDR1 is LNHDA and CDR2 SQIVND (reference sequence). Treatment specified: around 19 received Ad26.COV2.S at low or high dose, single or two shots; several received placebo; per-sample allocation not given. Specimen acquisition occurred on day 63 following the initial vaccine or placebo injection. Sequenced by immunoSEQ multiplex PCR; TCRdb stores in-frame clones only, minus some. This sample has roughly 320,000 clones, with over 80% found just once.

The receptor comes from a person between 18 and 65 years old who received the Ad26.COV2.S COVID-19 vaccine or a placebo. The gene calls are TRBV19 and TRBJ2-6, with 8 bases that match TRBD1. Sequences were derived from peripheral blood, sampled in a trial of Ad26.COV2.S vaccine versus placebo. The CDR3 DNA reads TGTGCCAGTAGTATCAGGGGGCGCGGGGCCAACGTCCTGACTTTC. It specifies CASSIRGRGANVLTF.